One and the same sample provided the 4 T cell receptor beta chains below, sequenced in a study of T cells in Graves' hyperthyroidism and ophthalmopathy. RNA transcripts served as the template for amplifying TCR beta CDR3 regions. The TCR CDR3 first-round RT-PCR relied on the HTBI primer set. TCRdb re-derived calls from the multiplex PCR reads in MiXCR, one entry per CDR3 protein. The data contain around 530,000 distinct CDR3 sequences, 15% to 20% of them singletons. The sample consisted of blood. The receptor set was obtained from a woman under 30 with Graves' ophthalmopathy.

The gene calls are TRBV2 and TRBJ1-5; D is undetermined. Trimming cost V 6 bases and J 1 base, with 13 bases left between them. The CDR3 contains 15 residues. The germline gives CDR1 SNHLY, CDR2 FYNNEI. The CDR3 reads CASRTGDLSNQPQHF. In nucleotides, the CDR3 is TGTGCCAGCAGGACCGGGGATTTAAGCAATCAGCCCCAGCATTTT. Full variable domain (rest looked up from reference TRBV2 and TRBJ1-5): EPEVTQTPSHQVTQMGQEVILRCVPISNHLYFYWYRQILGQKVEFLVSFYNNEISEKSEIFDDQFSVERPDGSNFTLKIRSTKLEDSAMYFCASRTGDLSNQPQHFGDGTRLSIL.

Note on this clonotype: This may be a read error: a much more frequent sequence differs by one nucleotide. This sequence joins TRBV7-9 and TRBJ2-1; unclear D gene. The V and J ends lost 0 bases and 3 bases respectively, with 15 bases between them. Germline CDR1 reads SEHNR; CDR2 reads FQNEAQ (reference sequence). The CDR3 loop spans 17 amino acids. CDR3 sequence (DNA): TGTGCCAGCAGCTTAGCGTTTGGGCCTGACTTCTACAATGAGCAGTTCTTC. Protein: CASSLAFGPDFYNEQFF.

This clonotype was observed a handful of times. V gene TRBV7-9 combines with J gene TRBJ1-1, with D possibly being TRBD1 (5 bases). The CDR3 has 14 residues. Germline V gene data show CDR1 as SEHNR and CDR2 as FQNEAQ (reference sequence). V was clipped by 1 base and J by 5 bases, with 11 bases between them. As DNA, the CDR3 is TGTGCCAGCAGCTTAGTTGGGGGGGAAACTGAAGCTTTCTTT. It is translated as CASSLVGGETEAFF.

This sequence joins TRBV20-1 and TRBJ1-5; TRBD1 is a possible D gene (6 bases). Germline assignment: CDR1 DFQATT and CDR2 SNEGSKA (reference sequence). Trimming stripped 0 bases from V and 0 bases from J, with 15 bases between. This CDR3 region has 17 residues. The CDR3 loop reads CSARDRRGTNSNQPQHF. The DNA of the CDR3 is TGCAGTGCTAGAGATCGGAGGGGGACTAATAGCAATCAGCCCCAGCATTTT.